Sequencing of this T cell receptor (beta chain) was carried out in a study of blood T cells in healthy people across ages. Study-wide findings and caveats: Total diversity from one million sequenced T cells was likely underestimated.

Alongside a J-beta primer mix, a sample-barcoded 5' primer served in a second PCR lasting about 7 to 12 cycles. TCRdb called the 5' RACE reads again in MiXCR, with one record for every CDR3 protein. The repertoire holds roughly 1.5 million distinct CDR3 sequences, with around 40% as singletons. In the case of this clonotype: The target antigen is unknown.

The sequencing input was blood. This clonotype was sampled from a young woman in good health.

CDR3 in DNA: TGTGCCAGCAGTGAAGGTGGACTACAGTGGGTCGAGCAGTACTTC. It codes for CASSEGGLQWVEQYF. The chain has TRBV25-1 and TRBJ2-7, with a weak D call TRBD2 (6 bases). The CDR3 is 15 amino acids. The germline gives CDR1 MGHDK, CDR2 SYGVNS. The V end was cut by 2 bases, the J end by 6 bases, with 17 bases between.